The present TCR beta chain was sequenced within a study of OX40 agonist ivuxolimab in advanced cancers. Study in general: The patients got ivuxolimab, which is an agonistic anti-OX40 (CD134) antibody. Intravenous ivuxolimab was administered to patients every 2 weeks at 0.01 to 10 mg/kg. Dose-escalation patients were diagnosed with hepatocellular carcinoma, melanoma, renal cell cancer or head and neck cancer.

Clones were sequenced by immunoSEQ multiplex PCR, and TCRdb holds only the in-frame ones, with some missing. This table has approximately 79,000 clones, approximately 85% appearing once. Overall study results and limits: The average count of expanded clones was higher among CD8+ T cells than among CD4+.

Germline assignment: CDR1 SEHNR and CDR2 FQNEAQ (reference sequence). The CDR3 is 16 residues long. Trimming stripped 5 bases from V and 4 bases from J, with 19 bases between. This clone showed up just once. Its antigen is as yet unknown. Here the sequenced sample was CD4+ or CD8+ T cells sorted from blood, taken in a trial of the OX40 agonist ivuxolimab. The source is an adult with an advanced solid tumor such as melanoma, head and neck, liver or kidney cancer. V and J are TRBV7-9 and TRBJ2-3; the D gene is possibly TRBD2 (6 bases). CDR3 DNA: TGTGCCAGCAGCCCTGGTGTGAGACTAGGGTCAGATACGCAGTATTTT. The encoded protein is CASSPGVRLGSDTQYF.